This T cell receptor beta chain stems from a study of shared clonotypes between healthy human individuals. Study outcomes and limitations: Larger richness was generally estimated for naive than memory subsets. The authors sampled blood alone, and tissue repertoires likely differ. Among donors, sharing of clonotypes was expected to be affected by sequencing depth. The small donor group covered limited genetic and exposure diversity.

Method: immunoSEQ multiplex PCR; TCRdb's copy keeps in-frame clones and lacks some. Among about 330,000 clones listed, about 74% were seen once. This clone showed up just a few times. Its antigen is unidentified. The CDR3 is made up of 13 amino acids. The germline V gene has CDR1 SNHLY and CDR2 FYNNEI. V lost 8 bases to trimming and J lost 6 bases, with 14 bases between them. The receptor was isolated from a man aged 25 to 45 in good health. The rearrangement links TRBV2 to TRBJ2-1; D is uncertain. Sequenced: memory CD4+ T cells sorted from blood. Subset reported: CD45RA-negative fraction. Here the CDR3 DNA reads TGTGCCAGCGCCGTAGGCGAAGTCAATGAGCAGTTCTTC. It translates to CASAVGEVNEQFF. The whole variable domain, remainder taken from reference TRBV2 and TRBJ2-1, is EPEVTQTPSHQVTQMGQEVILRCVPISNHLYFYWYRQILGQKVEFLVSFYNNEISEKSEIFDDQFSVERPDGSNFTLKIRSTKLEDSAMYFCASAVGEVNEQFFGPGTRLTVL.